The 19 T cell receptor beta chains listed next were all sequenced from one sample in a study of blood T cells in healthy people across ages. It was with a sample-barcoded 5' primer and a J-beta primer mix that a second PCR of about 6 to 12 cycles was run. TCRdb fed the 5' RACE reads into MiXCR, producing one record per CDR3 protein. The profile shows 1.5 million to 2 million distinct CDR3 sequences, about 50% of them singletons. The sample taken for sequencing was blood. All receptors derive from a woman aged 40 to 50 in good health.

The chain is built from TRBV29-1 and TRBJ1-2; 7 positions match TRBD1. Germline-derived CDR1 and CDR2 are SQVTM and ANQGSEA. The CDR3 is made up of 13 amino acids. The V segment lost 5 bases and the J segment 6 bases; nucleotides outside the gene matches: 9. The CDR3 DNA follows: TGCAGCGTTTTACCACAGGGGAAGGATGGCTACACCTTC. It codes for CSVLPQGKDGYTF.

This clonotype showed up just a few times. The V call is TRBV3-1, the J call TRBJ1-2; D is unclear. The length of the CDR3 is 13 residues. CDR1 LGHDT and CDR2 YNNKEL come from the germline V gene (reference sequence). The V end was cut by 1 base, the J end by 8 bases, with 11 bases between. CDR3 nucleotides: TGTGCCAGCAGCCAAGTCGAGGGCTGGGGCTACACCTTC. Translated: CASSQVEGWGYTF.

The chain links TRBV20-1 to TRBJ1-4; D ambiguous. Germline CDR1 and CDR2: DFQATT and SNEGSKA (reference sequence). This CDR3 comprises 13 residues. The V and J ends lost 3 bases and 8 bases respectively, with 13 bases between them. The CDR3 loop reads CSASEGPIEKLFF. In DNA form, the CDR3 reads TGCAGTGCTAGTGAGGGCCCGATAGAAAAACTGTTTTTT.

The chain is built from TRBV4-3 and TRBJ2-1, with 15 bases matching TRBD2. The CDR3 covers 19 residues. V lost 0 bases, J lost 5 bases, and 8 bases stayed unmatched. The germline gives CDR1 LGHNA, CDR2 YSLEER. CDR3 DNA: TGCGCCAGCAGCCAAGATGGAGGACTAGCGGGGGGGCTAAACAATGAGCAGTTCTTC. Translation: CASSQDGGLAGGLNNEQFF.

This clonotype was counted only a few times. The V call is TRBV15, the J call TRBJ2-7; a weak D match, TRBD1 (5 bases). The CDR3 loop spans 14 amino acids. Deletions cut 1 base from V and 6 bases from J, with 13 bases between. Germline CDR1 and CDR2: LNHNV and YYDKDF (reference sequence). The CDR3 region has the DNA TGTGCCACCAGCAGAGTTGATAGGGGATCCGAGCAGTACTTC. Its protein is CATSRVDRGSEQYF.

This clonotype was recorded a few times. V is TRBV28 and J is TRBJ2-1; 11 bases are a match to TRBD2. The CDR3 runs to 17 residues. Germline values: CDR1 MDHEN, CDR2 SYDVKM. Trimming at V came to 4 bases and at J to 8 bases, leaving 13 bases not matched to a gene. CDR3 bases: TGTGCCAGCAGTTCCCTCGGGGCTAGCGGGGGGAACGATGAGCAGTTCTTC. Translating gives CASSSLGASGGNDEQFF.

The J gene is TRBJ2-1, the V gene TRBV6-2 or TRBV6-3, with 8 nucleotides matching TRBD2. The CDR3 extends over 16 amino acids. After removal of 5 bases from V and 2 bases from J, the junction contained 8 bases not matched to a gene. Germline V CDR1 and CDR2: MNHEY, SVGEGT. CDR3 loop: CASSSAGGPTYNEQFF. Written as DNA, the CDR3 is TGTGCCAGCAGTAGCGCGGGGGGTCCAACCTACAATGAGCAGTTCTTC.

This chain links TRBV9 with TRBJ1-5; D is perhaps TRBD1 (5 bases). The V end lost 0 bases, the J end lost 3 bases, and 10 bases lay between the germline ends. Germline loops: CDR1 SGDLS, CDR2 YYNGEE. The CDR3 is 15 residues long. The DNA for the CDR3 is TGTGCCAGCAGCGTAGATGGGGGTAACAATCAGCCCCAGCATTTT. Translating gives CASSVDGGNNQPQHF.

The gene calls are TRBV29-1 and TRBJ1-5, with 8 bases that match TRBD1. V trimming: 6 bases; J trimming: 8 bases; junction bases outside the gene matches: 9. Germline lookup yields CDR1 SQVTM and CDR2 ANQGSEA. This CDR3 spans 13 amino acids. In DNA, the CDR3 is TGCAGCGTCGAAACAGGGGGTGGGGAGCCCCAGCATTTT. Protein product: CSVETGGGEPQHF.

V is TRBV20-1 and J is TRBJ1-5, with D maybe TRBD1 (5 bases). The CDR3 runs to 15 residues. Germline V gene sequence: CDR1 DFQATT, CDR2 SNEGSKA (reference sequence). V was pared by 0 bases and J by 4 bases, with 13 bases between. The CDR3 DNA is TGCAGTGCTAGAGATGGAAAGGGGATGAATCAGCCCCAGCATTTT. Its protein product is CSARDGKGMNQPQHF.

This clonotype was observed a handful of times. The chain recombines TRBV20-1 with TRBJ2-3; D call uncertain. The CDR3 is 14 residues long. V was cut by 6 bases and J by 4 bases, with 17 bases left in between. Germline V gives CDR1 DFQATT, CDR2 SNEGSKA (reference sequence). CDR3 DNA sequence: TGCAGTGCATATAGCCCCCTGAGCCCAGATACGCAGTATTTT. It encodes CSAYSPLSPDTQYF.

The CDR3 nucleotides are TGTGCCAGCTCACCACGGGGCCAGACAACTAGCACAGATACGCAGTATTTT. It encodes CASSPRGQTTSTDTQYF. This chain joins TRBV18 and TRBJ2-3, with D perhaps matching TRBD1 (5 bases). This CDR3 region has 17 residues. CDR1 is KGHSH, CDR2 LQKENI, per germline. V was trimmed by 1 base and J by 0 bases, leaving 14 bases between them.

V is TRBV27 and J is TRBJ2-3; 10 bases line up with TRBD1. The germline V gene encodes CDR1 MNHEY and CDR2 SMNVEV (reference sequence). V lost 7 bases, J lost 4 bases, and 8 bases stayed unmatched. The CDR3 extends over 15 amino acids. The CDR3 DNA reads as TGTGCCAGCAAAGAGGACAGGGGGGGCCCAGATACGCAGTATTTT. Translation: CASKEDRGGPDTQYF.

The chain is built from TRBV20-1 and TRBJ1-5; D call uncertain. Trimming stripped 5 bases from V and 5 bases from J, with 16 bases between. The CDR3 is made up of 14 amino acids. Looked up from germline, CDR1 is DFQATT and CDR2 is SNEGSKA (reference sequence). DNA for the CDR3: TGCAGTGCTCGAAGCGGAGCTACCGATCAGCCCCAGCATTTT. Translating it yields CSARSGATDQPQHF.

The genes are TRBV4-2 and TRBJ2-4; TRBD2 is a possible D gene (5 bases). Germline-derived CDR1 and CDR2 are LGHNA and YNFKEQ. Deletions cut 1 base from V and 3 bases from J, with 13 bases between. The CDR3 has 16 residues. CDR3 region: CASSQGEFGGKNIQYF. Here the CDR3 DNA reads TGTGCCAGCAGCCAAGGGGAGTTCGGAGGCAAAAACATTCAGTACTTC.

The chain carries TRBV6-2 or TRBV6-3 and TRBJ2-1; D is unresolved. This CDR3 is 15 amino acids long. Germline V gives CDR1 MNHEY, CDR2 SVGEGT. The ends were cut back, 2 bases at V and 3 bases at J, with 11 bases in the middle. The CDR3 spells CASSYAAAYYNEQFF. CDR3 in DNA: TGTGCCAGCAGTTACGCGGCAGCTTACTACAATGAGCAGTTCTTC.

The CDR3 is CASSSPGQGDNEQYF. CDR3 DNA sequence: TGCGCCAGCAGTAGCCCGGGACAGGGGGACAACGAGCAGTACTTC. This chain links TRBV4-1 with TRBJ2-5; 11 positions agree with TRBD1. The J call may not be correct, given that the DNA end is closer to TRBJ2-7. The germline V gene has CDR1 MGHRA and CDR2 YSYEKL. This CDR3 spans 15 amino acids.

The V and J genes are TRBV5-1 and TRBJ2-2; D is undetermined. Germline V gene data show CDR1 as SGHRS and CDR2 as YFSETQ. This CDR3 has 15 residues. V was trimmed by 0 bases and J by 4 bases, leaving 10 bases between them. CDR3 sequence (DNA): TGCGCCAGCAGCTTGGATGTGGTCGCCACCGGGGAGCTGTTTTTT. Its translation: CASSLDVVATGELFF.

The rearrangement uses TRBV6-1 and TRBJ1-2; 9 bases align to TRBD1. Germline CDR1 MNHNS, CDR2 SASEGT. CDR3 length: 16 amino acids. V was pared by 2 bases and J by 3 bases, with 7 bases of the junction left unmatched. The CDR3 DNA is TGTGCCAGCAGTGAACTAGGACAGGGGCGATACTATGGCTACACCTTC. It translates to CASSELGQGRYYGYTF.